This TCR beta chain was retrieved from a study of blood T cell repertoires in COVID-19. Study background: Samples of COVID-19 (acute and convalescent) were obtained from the United States, Italy and Spain.

Assay used: immunoSEQ multiplex PCR; TCRdb lists only in-frame clones, some missing. Of about 200,000 clones listed, more than 65% were seen once; the top ten hold roughly 17%. This CDR3 comprises 17 residues. The participants were between about 18 and 100 years old and came from about two dozen US areas. Cohorts were assigned according to the clinical history that participants reported. The chain links TRBV21-1 to TRBJ1-3; the table's D call of TRBD1 was not tested on the DNA. TRBV21-1 is a pseudogene. What was sequenced was PBMCs or T cells enriched from blood (not recorded which). The receptor was isolated from a woman in her 50s with acute COVID-19. DNA of the CDR3: TGTGCCAGCAGCCGCAGGACAGCGGAGACCTCTGGAAACACCATATATTTT. Protein sequence: CASSRRTAETSGNTIYF.